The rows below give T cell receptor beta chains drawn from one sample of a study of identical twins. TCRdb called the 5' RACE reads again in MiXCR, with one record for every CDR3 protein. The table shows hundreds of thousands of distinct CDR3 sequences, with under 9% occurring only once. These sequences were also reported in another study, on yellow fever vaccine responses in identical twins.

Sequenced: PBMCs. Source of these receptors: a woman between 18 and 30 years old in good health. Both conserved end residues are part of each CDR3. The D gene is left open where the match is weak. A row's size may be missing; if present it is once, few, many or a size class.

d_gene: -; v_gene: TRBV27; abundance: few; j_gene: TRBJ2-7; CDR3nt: TGTGCCAGCAGCCCCCTCGAATCCAGATACGAGCAGTACTTC; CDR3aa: CASSPLESRYEQYF
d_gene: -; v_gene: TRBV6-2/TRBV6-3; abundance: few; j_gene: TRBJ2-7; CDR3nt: TGTGCCAGCAGCCGGACAGAGGCCTACGAGCAGTACTTC; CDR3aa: CASSRTEAYEQYF
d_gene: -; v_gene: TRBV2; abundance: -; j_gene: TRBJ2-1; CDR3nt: TGTGCCAGCAGTGATCGGAACGGGGACACCTACAATGAGCAGTTCTTC; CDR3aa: CASSDRNGDTYNEQFF
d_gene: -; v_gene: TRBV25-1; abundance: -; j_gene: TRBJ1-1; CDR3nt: TGTGCCAGCAGTGACTGGGGGGCTGGAACTGAAGCTTTCTTT; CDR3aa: CASSDWGAGTEAFF
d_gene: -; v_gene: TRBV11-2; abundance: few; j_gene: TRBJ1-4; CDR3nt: TGTGCCAGCAGCTTAAGTCTCTGGGGTGAAAAACTGTTTTTT; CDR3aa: CASSLSLWGEKLFF
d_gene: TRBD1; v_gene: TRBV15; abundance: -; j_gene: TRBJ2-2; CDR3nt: TGTGCCACCAGCAGCGACAGGGTTGGGGAGCTGTTTTTT; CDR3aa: CATSSDRVGELFF
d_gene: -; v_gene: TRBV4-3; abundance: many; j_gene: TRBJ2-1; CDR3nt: TGCGCCAGCAGCCAAGCCCCGGGGTACAATGAGCAGTTCTTC; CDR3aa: CASSQAPGYNEQFF
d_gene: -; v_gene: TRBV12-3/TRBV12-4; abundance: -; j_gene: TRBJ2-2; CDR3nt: TGTGCCAGCAGTTCCCCCCTTGGGGCCCTAAACACCGGGGAGCTGTTTTTT; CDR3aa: CASSSPLGALNTGELFF
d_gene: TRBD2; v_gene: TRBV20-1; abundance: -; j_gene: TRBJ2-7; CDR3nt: TGCAGTGCTACCACTAGCGGGGGGGTTGCAACCTACGAGCAGTACTTC; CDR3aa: CSATTSGGVATYEQYF
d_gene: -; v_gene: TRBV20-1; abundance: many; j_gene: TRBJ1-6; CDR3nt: TGCAGTGCTAGGGGGATCGTCACCTATAATTCACCCCTCCACTTT; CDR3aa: CSARGIVTYNSPLHF
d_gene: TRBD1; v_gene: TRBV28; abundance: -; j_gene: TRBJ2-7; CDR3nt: TGTGCCAGCAGCCACGACAGGGGGAGGGCCTACGAGCAGTACTTT; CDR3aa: CASSHDRGRAYEQYF
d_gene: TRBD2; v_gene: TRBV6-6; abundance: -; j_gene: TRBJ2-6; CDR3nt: TGTGCCAGCTTACCGCAGGGAGGGGTCCTGACTTTC; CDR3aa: CASLPQGGVLTF
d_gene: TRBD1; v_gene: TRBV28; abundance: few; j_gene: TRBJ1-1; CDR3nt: TGTGCCAGCAGAGGACCGGGACAGGGTTATTTAGCTTTCTTT; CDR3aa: CASRGPGQGYLAFF
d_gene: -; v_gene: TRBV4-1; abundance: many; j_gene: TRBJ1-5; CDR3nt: TGCGCCAGCAGGAGGACCTCGGCTCCTAGCAATCAGCCCCAGCATTTT; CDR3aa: CASRRTSAPSNQPQHF
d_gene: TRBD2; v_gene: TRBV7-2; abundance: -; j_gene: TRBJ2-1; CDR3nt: TGTGCCAGCAGCTTTCCGGGGACTAGCGGGAGTAGAGAGCAGTTCTTC; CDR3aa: CASSFPGTSGSREQFF
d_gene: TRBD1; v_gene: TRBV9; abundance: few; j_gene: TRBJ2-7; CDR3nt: TGTGCCAGCAGCGCATTACAGGGGGGCGAGCAGTACTTC; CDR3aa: CASSALQGGEQYF
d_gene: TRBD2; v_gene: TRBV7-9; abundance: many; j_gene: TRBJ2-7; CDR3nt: TGTGCCAGCAGCTTCTTGGTACTAGCGGAAAAGTCTCCCGAGCAGTACTTC; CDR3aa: CASSFLVLAEKSPEQYF
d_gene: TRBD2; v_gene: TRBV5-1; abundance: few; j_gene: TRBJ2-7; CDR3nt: TGCGCCAGCAGCTTGTCTCTAGCGGGGGATCTCTACGAGCAGTACTTC; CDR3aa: CASSLSLAGDLYEQYF
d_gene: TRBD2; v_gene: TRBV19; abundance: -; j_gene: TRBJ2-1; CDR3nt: TGTGCCAGTAGTATCGCAAGACTAGCGGGAGGGTCTGAGCAGTTCTTC; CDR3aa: CASSIARLAGGSEQFF
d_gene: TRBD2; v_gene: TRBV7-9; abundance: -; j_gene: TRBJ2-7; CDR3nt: TGTGCCAGCAGCTTCAGGGAGGGCCCGCCTTTCTACGAGCAGTACTTC; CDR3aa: CASSFREGPPFYEQYF
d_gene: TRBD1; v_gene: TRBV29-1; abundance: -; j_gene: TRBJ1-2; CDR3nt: TGCAGCGTTGGACAGGGAATAGAGTATGGCTACACCTTC; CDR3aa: CSVGQGIEYGYTF
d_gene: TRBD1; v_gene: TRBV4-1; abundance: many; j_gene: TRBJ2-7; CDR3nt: TGCGCCAGCAGCCAGGGGACAGCGAGCTCCTACGAGCAGTACTTC; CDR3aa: CASSQGTASSYEQYF
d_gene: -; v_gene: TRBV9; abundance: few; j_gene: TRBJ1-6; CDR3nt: TGTGCCAGCAGCGTATATGACTCCCACCTCCACTTT; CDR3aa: CASSVYDSHLHF
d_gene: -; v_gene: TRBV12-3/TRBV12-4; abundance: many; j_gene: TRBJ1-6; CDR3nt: TGTGCCAGCAGTTATATCGTGGGGAATTCACCCCTCCACTTT; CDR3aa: CASSYIVGNSPLHF
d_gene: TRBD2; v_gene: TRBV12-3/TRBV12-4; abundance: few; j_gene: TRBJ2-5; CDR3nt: TGTGCCAGCAGAACCACCCGCGGGGGGGGTCAAGAGACCCAGTACTTC; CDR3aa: CASRTTRGGGQETQYF
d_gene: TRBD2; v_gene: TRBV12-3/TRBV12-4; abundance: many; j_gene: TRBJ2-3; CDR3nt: TGTGCCAGCGTCCCCAGGGCGGGAGGGACGCAGTATTTT; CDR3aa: CASVPRAGGTQYF
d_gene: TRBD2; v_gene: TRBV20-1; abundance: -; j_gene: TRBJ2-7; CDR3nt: TGCAGTGCTTCTTCCGGGACTAGCGGGCGAGTCTACGAGCAGTACTTC; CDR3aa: CSASSGTSGRVYEQYF
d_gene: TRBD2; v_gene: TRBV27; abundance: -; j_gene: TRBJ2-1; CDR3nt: TGTGCCAGCCTAGCGGGGGACGGCTCCTACAATGAGCAGTTCTTC; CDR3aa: CASLAGDGSYNEQFF
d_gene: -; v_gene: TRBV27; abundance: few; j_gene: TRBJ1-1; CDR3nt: TGTGCCAGCAGTTTAACGCTACTAGCTTTCTTT; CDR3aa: CASSLTLLAFF
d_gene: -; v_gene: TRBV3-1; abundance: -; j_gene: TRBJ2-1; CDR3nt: TGTGCCAGCAGCCAAGAGTTCACAGCTGCCCTCTACAATGAGCAGTTCTTC; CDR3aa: CASSQEFTAALYNEQFF
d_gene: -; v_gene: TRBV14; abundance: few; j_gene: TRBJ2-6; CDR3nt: TGTGCCAGCAGCCATCCCCGGGACTCCCTAGGCTCTGGGGCCAACGTCCTGACTTTC; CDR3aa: CASSHPRDSLGSGANVLTF
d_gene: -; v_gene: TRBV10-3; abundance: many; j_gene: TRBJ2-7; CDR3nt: TGTGCCATCGGACCCGAGGGCTACGAGCAGTACTTC; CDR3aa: CAIGPEGYEQYF
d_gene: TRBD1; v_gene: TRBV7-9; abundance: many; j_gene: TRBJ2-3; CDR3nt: TGTGCCAGCAGCTTAGGGTTGGACAGGTCACCCACAGATACGCAGTATTTT; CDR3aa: CASSLGLDRSPTDTQYF
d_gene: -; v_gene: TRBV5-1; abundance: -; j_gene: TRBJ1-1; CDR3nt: TGCGCCAGCAGCTTGGTTGGATTCACTGAAGCTTTCTTT; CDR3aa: CASSLVGFTEAFF
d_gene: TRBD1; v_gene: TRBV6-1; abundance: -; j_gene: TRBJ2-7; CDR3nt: TGTGCCAGCAGTGAACCGTCCGCCGGGACAGGGACCAACGAGCAGTACTTC; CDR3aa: CASSEPSAGTGTNEQYF
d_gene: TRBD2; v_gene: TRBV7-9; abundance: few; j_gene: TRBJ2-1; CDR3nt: TGTGCCAGCAGCTTAGCGGGAGGGCCCGGGAAGTTCTTC; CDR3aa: CASSLAGGPGKFF
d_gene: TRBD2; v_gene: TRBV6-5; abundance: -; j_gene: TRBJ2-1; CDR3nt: TGTGCCAGCAGTTACTTTAGCGGGAGGAGCTCCTACAATGAGCAGTTCTTC; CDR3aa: CASSYFSGRSSYNEQFF
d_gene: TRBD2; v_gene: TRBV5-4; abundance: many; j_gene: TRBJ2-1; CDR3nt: TGTGCCAGCAGCTTGGCGCTAGCGGGGGGACCGCTGTCCTACAATGAGCAGTTCTTC; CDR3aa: CASSLALAGGPLSYNEQFF
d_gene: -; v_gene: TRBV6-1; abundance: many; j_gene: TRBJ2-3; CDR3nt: TGTGCCAGCAGTGCGAATCCAGGAGTCGGCACAGATACGCAGTATTTT; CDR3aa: CASSANPGVGTDTQYF
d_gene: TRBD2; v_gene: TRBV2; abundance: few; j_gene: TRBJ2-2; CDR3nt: TGTGCCAGCAGGGGGACTAGCGGACGCACCGGGGAGCTGTTTTTT; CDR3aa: CASRGTSGRTGELFF
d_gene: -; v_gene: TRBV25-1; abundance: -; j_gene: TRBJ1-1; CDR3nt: TGTGCCAGCAGTGGGGACAACCTGCGAGCTTTCTTT; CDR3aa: CASSGDNLRAFF
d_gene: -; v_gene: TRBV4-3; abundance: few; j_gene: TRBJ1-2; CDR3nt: TGCGCCAGCAGCCAAGCCAGCCTCCTCGGGAACTATGGCTACACCTTC; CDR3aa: CASSQASLLGNYGYTF
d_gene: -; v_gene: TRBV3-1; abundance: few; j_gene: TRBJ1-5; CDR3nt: TGTGCCAGCAGCCAAGATATAGGGCCCCAGCATTTT; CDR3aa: CASSQDIGPQHF
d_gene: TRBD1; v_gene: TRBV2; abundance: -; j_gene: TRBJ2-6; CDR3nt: TGTGCCAGCAGGGAGGACAGGGGGCGACTTGGGGCCAACGTCCTGACTTTC; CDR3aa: CASREDRGRLGANVLTF
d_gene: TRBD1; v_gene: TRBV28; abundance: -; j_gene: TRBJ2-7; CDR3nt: TGTGGGCATAGAGGGACAGGGGAAGAGCAGTACTTC; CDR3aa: CGHRGTGEEQYF
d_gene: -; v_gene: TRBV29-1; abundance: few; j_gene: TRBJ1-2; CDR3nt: TGCAGCGGCCGACAGCTCACTAACTATGGCTACACCTTC; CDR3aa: CSGRQLTNYGYTF
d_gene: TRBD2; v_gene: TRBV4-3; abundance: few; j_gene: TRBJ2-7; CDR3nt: TGCGCCAGCAGCCAAGATCGAGGTAGCGGGACCGACGAGCAGTACTTC; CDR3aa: CASSQDRGSGTDEQYF
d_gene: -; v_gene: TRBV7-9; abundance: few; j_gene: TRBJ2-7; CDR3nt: TGTGCCAGCAGCTTAGTCCTAGCGTCCGCCTACGAGCAGTACTTC; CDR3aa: CASSLVLASAYEQYF
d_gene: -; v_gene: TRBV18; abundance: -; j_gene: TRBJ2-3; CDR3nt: TGTGCCAGCTCACCAGTGCTGGGGAGCACAGATACGCAGTATTTT; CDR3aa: CASSPVLGSTDTQYF
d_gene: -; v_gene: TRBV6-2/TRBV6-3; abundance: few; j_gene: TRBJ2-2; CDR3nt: TGTGCCAGCAAAGCGAACACCGGGGAGCTGTTTTTT; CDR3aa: CASKANTGELFF
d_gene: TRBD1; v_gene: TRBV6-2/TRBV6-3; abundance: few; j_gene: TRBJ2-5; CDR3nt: TGTGCCAGCAGCGTTGGACAGGCGCAAGAGACCCAGTACTTC; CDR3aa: CASSVGQAQETQYF
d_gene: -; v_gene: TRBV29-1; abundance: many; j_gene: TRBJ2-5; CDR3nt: TGCAGCGTAAGTCCCGGACGGGTGTACCAAGAGACCCAGTACTTC; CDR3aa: CSVSPGRVYQETQYF
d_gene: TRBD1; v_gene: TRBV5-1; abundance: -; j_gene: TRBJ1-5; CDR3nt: TGCGCCAGCAGCTCCCGGGACAGGGAGGAGGATCAGCCCCAGCATTTT; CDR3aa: CASSSRDREEDQPQHF
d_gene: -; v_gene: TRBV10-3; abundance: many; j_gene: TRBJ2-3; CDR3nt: TGTGCCATCAGTGAGTCCATAGCCACAGATACGCAGTATTTT; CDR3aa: CAISESIATDTQYF
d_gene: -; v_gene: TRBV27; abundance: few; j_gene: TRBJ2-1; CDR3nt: TGTGCCAGCAGCTCTACCGGACCCTACAATGAGCAGTTCTTC; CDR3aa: CASSSTGPYNEQFF
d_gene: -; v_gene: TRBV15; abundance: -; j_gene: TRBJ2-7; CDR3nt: TGTGCCACCAGCAGAGAACTCGGGGATTACGAGCAGTACTTC; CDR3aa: CATSRELGDYEQYF
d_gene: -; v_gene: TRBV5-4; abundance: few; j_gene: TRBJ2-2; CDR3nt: TGTGCCAGCAGCTTGGATGTCTCCCTAGAGGCCGGGGAGCTGTTTTTT; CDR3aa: CASSLDVSLEAGELFF
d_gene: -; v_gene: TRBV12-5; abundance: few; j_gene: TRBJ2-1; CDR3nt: TGTGCTAGTGGTTTGATCTCAGGGCGGAATTACAATGAGCAGTTCTTC; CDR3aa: CASGLISGRNYNEQFF
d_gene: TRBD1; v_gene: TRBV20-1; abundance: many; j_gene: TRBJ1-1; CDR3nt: TGCAGTGCTAGTGGACAGGCGAACACTGAAGCTTTCTTT; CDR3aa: CSASGQANTEAFF
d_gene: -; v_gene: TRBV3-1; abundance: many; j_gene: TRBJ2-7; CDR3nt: TGTGCCAGCAGCCGCTTAGGACATGAGCCCTACGAGCAGTACTTC; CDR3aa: CASSRLGHEPYEQYF